Listed here is a single T cell receptor (beta chain). Its antigen is currently unknown. These data come from a study of T cells in Graves' hyperthyroidism and ophthalmopathy. Study outcomes and limitations: Clonotypes that were expanded in thyroid above 0.001 mostly appeared in blood too.

TCR beta CDR3 region amplification was performed from RNA transcripts. First-round RT-PCR of the TCR CDR3 relied on the HTBI primer set. TCRdb re-called the multiplex PCR reads with MiXCR, one entry per CDR3 protein. Here the sample spans approximately 600,000 distinct CDR3 sequences, roughly 14% being singletons. The origin of this receptor is a woman in her thirties or forties with Graves' ophthalmopathy. Material: blood.

DNA for the CDR3: TGTGCCAGCAGCGCGGGAGGATTGACCCAGTACTTC. The encoded protein is CASSAGGLTQYF. The gene calls are TRBV14 and TRBJ2-5; TRBD2 matches at 8 bases. Germline V lookup: CDR1 SGHDN, CDR2 FVKESK. The CDR3 totals 12 residues. The V segment lost 5 bases and the J segment 7 bases; nucleotides outside the gene matches: 3.